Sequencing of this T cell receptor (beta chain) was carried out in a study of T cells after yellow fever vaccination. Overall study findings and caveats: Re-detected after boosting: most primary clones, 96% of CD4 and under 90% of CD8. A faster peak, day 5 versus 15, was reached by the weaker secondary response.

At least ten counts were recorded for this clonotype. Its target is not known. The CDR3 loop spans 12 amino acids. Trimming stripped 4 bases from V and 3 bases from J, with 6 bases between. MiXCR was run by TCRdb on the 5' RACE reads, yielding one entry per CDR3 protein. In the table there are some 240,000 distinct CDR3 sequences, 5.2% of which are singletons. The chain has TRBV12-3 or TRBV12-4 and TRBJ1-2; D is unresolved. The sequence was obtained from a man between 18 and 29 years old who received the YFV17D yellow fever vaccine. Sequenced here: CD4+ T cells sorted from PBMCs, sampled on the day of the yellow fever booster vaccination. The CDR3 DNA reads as TGTGCCAGCAGTTCCCAGGACTATGGCTACACCTTC. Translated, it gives CASSSQDYGYTF.